This TCR beta chain originates from a study of T cell responses to AZD1222 COVID-19 vaccine. Broader study findings: Researchers took repertoire samples only after the peak T cell response had come. CD4 TCRs linked to vaccination spanned spike, dominating at 160-218 and 743-854. In the spike-specific TCR repertoire, nearly half reportedly target unmutated variant regions. Spike-specific TCR breadth rose after two AZD1222 doses, and depth rose as well.

This clone came up once. Its antigen is not known. V lost 8 bases to trimming and J lost 9 bases; unmatched junction nucleotides: 4. CDR3 length: 11 amino acids. Germline assignment: CDR1 WSHSY and CDR2 SAAADI. Only in-frame clones appear in the TCRdb table, and some are missing; sequencing was by immunoSEQ multiplex PCR. The sample contains about 79,000 clones, just over 90% of which appear only once. V gene TRBV10-2 combines with J gene TRBJ2-1; 7 positions match TRBD2. This sequence originates from an adult in good health. Here the sequenced sample was peripheral blood, taken on day 0 of MenACWY control vaccination. The CDR3 spells CASRSGVEQFF. The CDR3 nucleotides read TGCGCCAGCCGAAGCGGGGTTGAGCAGTTCTTC.